One and the same sample provided the 16 T cell receptor beta chains below, sequenced in a study of cytomegalovirus exposure and HLA in healthy donors. Primers included in the PCR were 60 Vbeta and 13 Jbeta primers. Assay: immunoSEQ multiplex PCR; the TCRdb copy retains only in-frame clones and omits some. Here the sample table reports 31,000 or so clones. Sequencing was done on a sample of PBMCs. These receptors all stem from a female donor in good health and CMV-seronegative.

This chain uses TRBV6-1 with TRBJ1-1; 8 nucleotides agree with TRBD1. Germline loops: CDR1 MNHNS, CDR2 SASEGT. V trimming: 6 bases; J trimming: 2 bases; junction bases outside the gene matches: 8. This CDR3 is built from 15 residues. The CDR3: CASRERTGTNTEAFF. The DNA of the CDR3 is TGTGCCAGCAGAGAAAGGACAGGGACAAACACTGAAGCTTTCTTT.

V gene TRBV29-1 combines with J gene TRBJ1-3, with D possibly TRBD1 on 6 matching bases. CDR1 and CDR2 (germline): SQVTM, ANQGSEA. The CDR3 spans 13 residues. V lost 7 bases, J lost 2 bases, and 12 bases lay in between. This CDR3 reads CSASRGTGNTIYF. For the CDR3, the DNA is TGCAGCGCGAGCAGGGGTACTGGAAACACCATATATTTT.

The V gene is TRBV5-4, the J gene TRBJ1-2, with TRBD1 identical over 7 bases. V dropped 4 bases and J dropped 5; count of bases not matched to a gene: 11. The germline CDR1 and CDR2 sequences are SGHNT and YYREEE (reference sequence). CDR3 length equals 15 residues. The CDR3 region is CASSPGEGATYGYTF. CDR3 DNA: TGTGCCAGCAGCCCCGGAGAGGGGGCTACGTATGGCTACACCTTC.

This sequence joins TRBV7-9 and TRBJ1-2; no reliable D call. V gave up 2 bases and J gave up 8 bases, with 15 bases separating them. Germline V lookup: CDR1 SEHNR, CDR2 FQNEAQ (reference sequence). The CDR3 is 14 amino acids. CDR3: CASSLLVAGSGYTF. CDR3 DNA sequence: TGTGCCAGCAGCTTATTAGTGGCGGGGTCGGGCTACACCTTC.

V usage is TRBV7-3 and J usage is TRBJ1-3; 10 bases line up with TRBD1. This CDR3 contains 18 residues. V shed 2 bases, J shed 0 bases, and the junction held 7 bases outside the gene matches. Germline assignment: CDR1 SGHTA and CDR2 FQGTGA. CDR3 in DNA: TGTGCCAGCAGCTTACTGGGGGGACAGGGGAGCTCTGGAAACACCATATATTTT. Residues: CASSLLGGQGSSGNTIYF.

The chain has TRBV19 and TRBJ1-5; D not resolved. V lost 0 bases and J lost 5, with 11 bases in between. Germline lookup yields CDR1 LNHDA and CDR2 SQIVND (reference sequence). The CDR3 has 15 amino acids. CDR3 DNA sequence: TGTGCCAGTAGTATAGATCTGAGGGTGTATCAGCCCCAGCATTTT. This translates into CASSIDLRVYQPQHF. The variable domain in full, with the rest retrieved from reference TRBV19 and TRBJ1-5, is DGGITQSPKYLFRKEGQNVTLSCEQNLNHDAMYWYRQDPGQGLRLIYYSQIVNDFQKGDIAEGYSVSREKKESFPLTVTSAQKNPTAFYLCASSIDLRVYQPQHFGDGTRLSIL.

V gene TRBV10-1 combines with J gene TRBJ1-3; D remains ambiguous. V was clipped by 9 bases and J by 0 bases, with 12 bases between them. CDR1 is WNHNN, CDR2 SYGVQD, per germline (reference sequence). The CDR3 is made up of 14 amino acids. This CDR3 reads CASKGGISGNTIYF. The CDR3 region has the DNA TGCGCCAGTAAGGGAGGGATCTCTGGAAACACCATATATTTT.

The V gene is TRBV6-5, the J gene TRBJ1-5, with D possibly being TRBD1 (6 bases). Trimming shortened V by 0 bases and J by 4 bases, and 7 bases separated the two germline ends. The germline V gene has CDR1 MNHEY and CDR2 SVGAGI. The CDR3 extends over 14 amino acids. The CDR3 region is CASSYSRGNQPQHF. CDR3 DNA sequence: TGTGCCAGCAGTTACTCTAGGGGGAATCAGCCCCAGCATTTT.

The chain couples TRBV18 to TRBJ2-7, with 9 bases fitting TRBD1. Germline values: CDR1 KGHSH, CDR2 LQKENI. Germline trimming cut 3 bases from V and 2 bases from J; bases unmatched to any gene: 2. The CDR3 covers 14 residues. The CDR3 protein is CASSPGTGTYEQYF. The CDR3 bases are TGTGCCAGCTCACCCGGGACAGGGACCTACGAGCAGTACTTC.

The chain recombines TRBV7-8 with TRBJ2-7; D is possibly TRBD2 (6 bases). The V gene's germline CDR1 is SGHVS and CDR2 FQNEAQ. Trimming cost V 4 bases and J 6 bases, with 13 bases left between them. The CDR3 has 13 residues. The CDR3 reads CASSYTVGGEQYF. CDR3 DNA: TGTGCCAGCAGCTATACAGTGGGGGGCGAGCAGTACTTC. Filled out from reference TRBV7-8 and TRBJ2-7, the complete variable domain reads GAGVSQSPRYKVAKRGQDVALRCDPISGHVSLFWYQQALGQGPEFLTYFQNEAQLDKSGLPSDRFFAERPEGSVSTLKIQRTQQEDSAVYLCASSYTVGGEQYFGPGTRLTVT.

This chain uses TRBV7-9 with TRBJ1-5, with 10 bases matching TRBD1. The germline gives CDR1 SEHNR, CDR2 FQNEAQ (reference sequence). The CDR3 has 17 amino acids. With V trimmed by 0 bases and J by 7 bases, 9 bases remained unmatched. CDR3 sequence: CASSLAPDRGLWQPQHF. The CDR3 DNA is TGTGCCAGCAGCTTAGCGCCAGACAGGGGGCTATGGCAGCCCCAGCATTTT.

The chain recombines TRBV6-4 with TRBJ2-3; TRBD2 aligns across 10 bases. The V gene's germline CDR1 is MRHNA and CDR2 SNTAGT. The CDR3 sequence is 15 residues long. V lost 5 bases, J lost 3 bases, and 5 bases stayed unmatched. CDR3 in amino acids: CASSPLAGETDTQYF. CDR3 coding DNA: TGTGCCAGCAGTCCCCTAGCGGGGGAGACAGATACGCAGTATTTT.

The rearrangement uses TRBV7-9 and TRBJ1-6; 10 bases align to TRBD1. Trimming cost V 5 bases and J 7 bases; bases outside gene matches: 5. This CDR3 is built from 15 residues. In germline, CDR1 is SEHNR, CDR2 FQNEAQ (reference sequence). CDR3 loop: CASSPGTGANSPLHF. The CDR3, as DNA: TGTGCCAGCAGCCCCGGGACAGGGGCAAATTCACCCCTCCACTTT.

The chain carries TRBV6-5 and TRBJ2-7; 7 bases line up with TRBD2. The germline V gene has CDR1 MNHEY and CDR2 SVGAGI. J lost 3 bases, V lost 6 bases, and 2 bases had no gene match. This CDR3 contains 12 residues. CDR3 in amino acids: CASSQRGYEQYF. As DNA, the CDR3 is TGTGCCAGCAGCCAGCGGGGCTACGAGCAGTACTTC.

The chain uses TRBV9 and TRBJ2-3; D is possibly TRBD1 (5 bases). V was pared by 4 bases and J by 1 base, with 10 bases between. The CDR3 is 14 amino acids. The germline V gene encodes CDR1 SGDLS and CDR2 YYNGEE. CDR3 sequence reads: CASSITTGTDTQYF. The CDR3 region has the DNA TGTGCCAGCAGCATCACGACAGGCACAGATACGCAGTATTTT.

The chain has TRBV5-1 and TRBJ2-7, with 10 bases matching TRBD2. With 6 bases clipped from V and 6 bases from J, the junction kept 18 bases outside the gene matches. The CDR3 sequence is 17 residues long. CDR1 and CDR2 (germline): SGHRS, YFSETQ. The CDR3 nucleotides read TGCGCCAGCAAAACCGGGGCTAGCGGGGGCTTACAGGGCGAGCAGTACTTC. This sequence encodes CASKTGASGGLQGEQYF. Based on the CDR3 plus reference TRBV5-1 and TRBJ2-7, the full variable domain is KAGVTQTPRYLIKTRGQQVTLSCSPISGHRSVSWYQQTPGQGLQFLFEYFSETQRNKGNFPGRFSGRQFSNSRSEMNVSTLELGDSALYLCASKTGASGGLQGEQYFGPGTRLTVT.